This TCR beta chain was sequenced in a study of cytomegalovirus exposure and HLA in healthy donors. The count of this clone is one. V lost 4 bases and J 0 bases, leaving 10 bases between the germline ends. This CDR3 spans 15 amino acids. The PCR made use of 60 Vbeta and 13 Jbeta primers. Authors' analysis steps: Counted up in a later analysis, unique TCR beta chains came to 60 million to 95 million, with around 10 million shared. Clones were sequenced by immunoSEQ multiplex PCR, and TCRdb holds only the in-frame ones, with some missing. D and trimming were read from the DNA, whereas the V and J calls and clone size are those reported in that table. The sample yields more than 90,000 clones, approximately 78% seen once.

The receptor was isolated from a woman aged 55 to 70 in good health and CMV-seronegative. The sample was PBMCs. The chain couples TRBV23-1 to TRBJ1-3; D might be TRBD1 (6 bases). TRBV23-1 belongs to the ORF category, with a function that is uncertain. CDR3 coding DNA: TGCGCCAGCAGTCTCGGCAGGGGCTCTGGAAACACCATATATTTT. Translation: CASSLGRGSGNTIYF.